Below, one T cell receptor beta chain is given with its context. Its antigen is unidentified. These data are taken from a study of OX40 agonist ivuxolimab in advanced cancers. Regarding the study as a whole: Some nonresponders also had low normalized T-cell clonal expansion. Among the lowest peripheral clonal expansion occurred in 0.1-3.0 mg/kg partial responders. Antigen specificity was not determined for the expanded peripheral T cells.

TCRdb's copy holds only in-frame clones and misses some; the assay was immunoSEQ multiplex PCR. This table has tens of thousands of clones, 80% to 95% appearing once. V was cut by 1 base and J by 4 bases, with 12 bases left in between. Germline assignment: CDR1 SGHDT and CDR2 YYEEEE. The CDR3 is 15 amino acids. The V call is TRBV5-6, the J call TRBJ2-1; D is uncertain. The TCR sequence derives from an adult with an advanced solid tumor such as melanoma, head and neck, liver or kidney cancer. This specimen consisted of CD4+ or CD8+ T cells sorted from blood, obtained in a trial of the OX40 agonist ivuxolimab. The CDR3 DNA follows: TGTGCCAGCAGCTTGAGGCGGAACAATTACAATGAGCAGTTCTTC. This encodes CASSLRRNNYNEQFF.